The next 25 T cell receptor beta chains were all read from a single sample in a study of shared clonotypes between healthy human individuals (dated by TCRdb to 2018 to 2021). Library preparation employed the immunoSEQ multiplex PCR assay. Here the immuneACCESS table is served through TCRdb, limited to in-frame sequences with V and J called. Missing clones are a known gap in these copies; in checked studies unresolved V genes cover under half, and the rest lacks a known reason. Within this sample are about 2.4 million clones, with over 85% of them counted one time only. Jointly, the top ten make up around 0.37% of the sample. Sequencing was carried out using naive CD4+ T cells from PBMCs. What this sample's cell subset or site label stands for: CD45RA+ positively selected. These receptors were collected from a man aged 18 to 35 in good health. Some clones in this sample may be carry-over from other donors' samples.

The chain employs TRBV7-2 and TRBJ2-7; 7 positions match TRBD2. This CDR3 has 15 amino acids. Germline V gene data show CDR1 as SGHTA and CDR2 as FQGNSA. J lost 2 bases, V lost 4 bases, and 8 bases had no gene match. This CDR3 reads CASSSIGGSPYEQYF. In DNA form, the CDR3 reads TGTGCCAGCAGCTCAATCGGCGGGAGCCCCTACGAGCAGTACTTC.

Turning to this clone: The DNA is omitted, as the CDR3 cannot be located on it reliably, and the CDR3 follows TCRdb's listing. J is TRBJ2-5 and V is TRBV7-8; TRBD1, the table's D call, was not compared with the DNA. Germline lookup yields CDR1 SGHVS and CDR2 FQNEAQ. The CDR3 length is 16 residues, termini included. CDR3 region: CASSLVVGQGTRAWYF.

This chain connects TRBV28 to TRBJ1-5; TRBD1 is a possible D gene (5 bases). Trimming left V 6 bases short and J 1 base short, with 13 bases between. The germline V gene encodes CDR1 MDHEN and CDR2 SYDVKM. The CDR3 consists of 15 residues. In nucleotides, the CDR3 is TGTGCCAGCAGGAAGACAGCGACAAGCAATCAGCCCCAGCATTTT. It yields the protein CASRKTATSNQPQHF.

Details on this clone: The same CDR3 arises from other DNA sequences in this sample as well. This chain uses TRBV30 with TRBJ2-5, with a possible D match to TRBD2 (6 bases). The CDR3 has 11 amino acids. Per the germline V gene, CDR1 is GTSNPN and CDR2 is SVGIG (reference sequence). Trimming cost V 5 bases and J 5 bases, with 9 bases left between them. Written as DNA, the CDR3 is TGTGCCTGGGCTAGCGAGGAGACCCAGTACTTC. Translation gives CAWASEETQYF. Together with reference TRBV30 and TRBJ2-5, the CDR3 gives the full variable domain: SQTIHQWPATLVQPVGSPLSLECTVEGTSNPNLYWYRQAAGRGLQLLFYSVGIGQISSEVPQNLSASRPQDRQFILSSKKLLLSDSGFYLCAWASEETQYFGPGTRLLVL.

V usage is TRBV6-1 and J usage is TRBJ2-3; 9 bases are shared with TRBD1. J was trimmed by 4 bases and V by 6 bases; bases with no gene match: 8. CDR3 size: 15 residues. CDR1 is MNHNS and CDR2 is SASEGT in the germline V gene. CDR3 bases: TGTGCCAGCAGACAGGACAGGGGCAACTCAGATACGCAGTATTTT. Amino acid sequence: CASRQDRGNSDTQYF.

This chain connects TRBV30 to TRBJ2-4; 7 nucleotides align to TRBD1. The CDR3 contains 13 residues. The ends lost 5 bases at V and 6 bases at J; junction bases unmatched: 7. Germline lookup yields CDR1 GTSNPN and CDR2 SVGIG (reference sequence). The CDR3 loop reads CAWQTGFGNIQYF. The CDR3 nucleotides read TGTGCCTGGCAGACAGGGTTTGGAAACATTCAGTACTTC. Variable domain in full (rest from reference TRBV30 and TRBJ2-4): SQTIHQWPATLVQPVGSPLSLECTVEGTSNPNLYWYRQAAGRGLQLLFYSVGIGQISSEVPQNLSASRPQDRQFILSSKKLLLSDSGFYLCAWQTGFGNIQYFGAGTRLSVL.

V gene TRBV7-9 combines with J gene TRBJ2-5; D perhaps matches TRBD2 (6 bases). Trimming took 5 bases from V and 2 from J, leaving 18 bases between them. This CDR3 spans 16 amino acids. Germline values: CDR1 SEHNR, CDR2 FQNEAQ (reference sequence). The DNA of the CDR3 is TGTGCCAGCAGCCCCAGCAGACTAGGCGCACAAGAGACCCAGTACTTC. Protein sequence: CASSPSRLGAQETQYF.

The chain carries TRBV27 and TRBJ2-6; D unresolved. Germline CDR1 and CDR2: MNHEY and SMNVEV (reference sequence). The CDR3 spans 17 residues. With 4 bases removed from V and 2 bases from J, the gap between germline ends came to 15 bases. The CDR3 here is CASSSLPGPPGANVLTF. CDR3 coding DNA: TGTGCCAGCAGTTCCCTCCCGGGCCCCCCTGGGGCCAACGTCCTGACTTTC.

DNA of the CDR3: TGCGCCAGCAGCAAATGGACTAGCGGGATCTACAATGAGCAGTTCTTC. It translates to CASSKWTSGIYNEQFF. This chain connects TRBV5-1 to TRBJ2-1; 12 positions match TRBD2. CDR3 length equals 16 residues. V was clipped by 4 bases and J by 3 bases; unmatched bases: 5. The germline CDR1 and CDR2 sequences are SGHRS and YFSETQ.

The chain couples TRBV5-1 to TRBJ2-1; 9 nucleotides align to TRBD1. Per the germline V gene, CDR1 is SGHRS and CDR2 is YFSETQ. This CDR3 has 14 amino acids. With 4 bases clipped from V and 9 bases from J, the junction kept 8 bases outside the gene matches. In nucleotides, the CDR3 is TGCGCCAGCAGCCGGGACAGGGAGGGGGTTGAGCAGTTCTTC. The encoded protein is CASSRDREGVEQFF. Full variable domain (remainder filled in from reference TRBV5-1 and TRBJ2-1): KAGVTQTPRYLIKTRGQQVTLSCSPISGHRSVSWYQQTPGQGLQFLFEYFSETQRNKGNFPGRFSGRQFSNSRSEMNVSTLELGDSALYLCASSRDREGVEQFFGPGTRLTVL.

The chain joins TRBV11-2 to TRBJ2-3, with D possibly being TRBD1 (6 bases). The CDR3 contains 14 residues. Trimming removed 5 bases at V and 5 bases at J, with 14 bases between. CDR1 is SGHAT and CDR2 is FQNNGV in the germline V gene. The CDR3 DNA is TGTGCCAGCAGCCCCGCTGGGGGCCAAGATACGCAGTATTTT. Translated, it gives CASSPAGGQDTQYF.

The genes are TRBV11-2 and TRBJ2-6, with unresolved D. The length of the CDR3 is 16 residues. The V and J ends lost 5 bases and 0 bases respectively, with 11 bases between them. From germline, CDR1 is SGHAT and CDR2 FQNNGV. The CDR3 DNA follows: TGTGCCAGCAGCCACGGCGTCAGCTCTGGGGCCAACGTCCTGACTTTC. Protein: CASSHGVSSGANVLTF.

The chain has TRBV29-1 and TRBJ2-1; TRBD1 matches at 10 bases. The CDR3 runs 11 residues. Germline CDR1 is SQVTM and CDR2 is ANQGSEA. V gave up 7 bases and J gave up 7 bases; unmatched junction bases: 1. CDR3 residues: CSAGQGNEQFF. Written as DNA, the CDR3 is TGCAGCGCGGGACAGGGGAATGAGCAGTTCTTC.

This chain uses TRBV5-1 with TRBJ2-1; 7 bases line up with TRBD2. The CDR3 covers 15 residues. The V segment lost 0 bases and the J segment 9 bases; nucleotides outside the gene matches: 9. From germline, CDR1 is SGHRS and CDR2 YFSETQ. The CDR3 DNA follows: TGCGCCAGCAGCTTGGGAGCGGGATTAGCGGGTGAGCAGTTCTTC. Amino acids: CASSLGAGLAGEQFF.

The rearrangement joins TRBV28 to TRBJ2-4, with D possibly being TRBD2 (5 bases). Germline V gene lookup returns CDR1 MDHEN and CDR2 SYDVKM. Trimming took off 5 bases at V and 5 bases at J, with 10 bases between the two ends. The CDR3 length is 13 residues. This CDR3 reads CASSPLSENIQYF. CDR3 coding DNA: TGTGCCAGCAGTCCTCTTAGCGAAAACATTCAGTACTTC.

The chain links TRBV29-1 to TRBJ1-1; 8 positions match TRBD1. V shed 6 bases, J shed 4 bases, and the junction held 7 bases outside the gene matches. The CDR3 sequence is 13 residues long. The germline V gene has CDR1 SQVTM and CDR2 ANQGSEA. CDR3: CSVGRQGSTEAFF. For the CDR3, the DNA is TGCAGCGTCGGGAGACAGGGGAGCACTGAAGCTTTCTTT.

The chain joins TRBV4-1 to TRBJ2-1, with 8 positions matching TRBD1. Germline values: CDR1 MGHRA, CDR2 YSYEKL. CDR3 length equals 16 residues. V lost 2 bases and J lost 7; bases outside the gene matches: 10. CDR3 amino acids: CASSQSQGAPKNEQFF. CDR3 nucleotide sequence: TGCGCCAGCAGCCAATCCCAGGGGGCCCCTAAGAATGAGCAGTTCTTC.

The chain uses TRBV9 and TRBJ2-2, with TRBD2 matching over 9 bases. The CDR3 is 16 amino acids. Germline values: CDR1 SGDLS, CDR2 YYNGEE. V lost 4 bases to trimming and J lost 3 bases; unmatched junction nucleotides: 7. CDR3 sequence: CASSPWTSDYTGELFF. CDR3 DNA sequence: TGTGCCAGCAGCCCGTGGACTAGCGACTACACCGGGGAGCTGTTTTTT.

The rearrangement uses TRBV28 and TRBJ2-5, with TRBD1 matching over 7 bases. The CDR3 sequence is 13 residues long. CDR1 MDHEN and CDR2 SYDVKM come from the germline V gene. The V gene end was trimmed by 7 bases and the J gene end by 2 bases; junction bases not matched to a gene: 4. The CDR3 reads CASKDRLQETQYF. The CDR3 DNA is TGTGCCAGCAAGGACAGGCTACAAGAGACCCAGTACTTC.

The V call is TRBV5-1, the J call TRBJ2-1; 7 bases map to TRBD1. J gave up 6 bases and V 4 bases, and 4 bases lay outside the gene matches. CDR3 size: 13 residues. Germline CDR1 is SGHRS and CDR2 is YFSETQ. CDR3 bases: TGCGCCAGCAGCGCTGGGACAGTCAATGAGCAGTTCTTC. Its protein product is CASSAGTVNEQFF.

The CDR3 DNA follows: TGTGCCAGCAGTGGCTCACGTGCGGTGTATTTT. It is translated as CASSGSRAVYF. The rearrangement uses TRBV2 and TRBJ2-3; D is unclear. The CDR3 is 11 amino acids. Germline V gene data show CDR1 as SNHLY and CDR2 as FYNNEI. Trimming stripped 4 bases from V and 14 bases from J, with 13 bases between. The full variable domain, completed using reference TRBV2 and TRBJ2-3, is EPEVTQTPSHQVTQMGQEVILRCVPISNHLYFYWYRQILGQKVEFLVSFYNNEISEKSEIFDDQFSVERPDGSNFTLKIRSTKLEDSAMYFCASSGSRAVYFGPGTRLTVL.

With respect to this clone: Other nucleotide sequences from this sample produce the same CDR3. The rearrangement joins TRBV6-5 to TRBJ1-5; D may be TRBD1 (5 bases). V gave up 8 bases and J gave up 2 bases, with 10 bases separating them. The CDR3 has 13 residues. Germline assignment: CDR1 MNHEY and CDR2 SVGAGI. This CDR3 is CASRRDGNQPQHF. CDR3 nucleotide sequence: TGTGCCAGCCGCAGGGATGGCAATCAGCCCCAGCATTTT.

The chain employs TRBV7-9 and TRBJ2-6, with D possibly being TRBD2 (5 bases). CDR1 is SEHNR, CDR2 FQNEAQ, per germline (reference sequence). The length of the CDR3 is 15 residues. V dropped 5 bases and J dropped 2 bases, with 10 bases sitting between them. The CDR3 nucleotides read TGTGCCAGCAGCGCGACTACAACTGGGGCCAACGTCCTGACTTTC. It translates to CASSATTTGANVLTF.

Turning to this clone: The junction departs from the called germline gene at one end, perhaps through a read error. The chain joins TRBV18 to TRBJ1-3; D is undetermined. The V gene's germline CDR1 is KGHSH and CDR2 LQKENI. CDR3 length: 17 residues. CDR3: CASSPPEGRLTGNTIYF. The CDR3 bases are TGTGCCAGCTCACCGCCCGAGGGAAGGTTGACTGGAAACACCATATATTTC.

The chain links TRBV29-1 to TRBJ2-4; D is perhaps TRBD1 (6 bases). V was clipped by 7 bases and J by 7 bases, with 11 bases between them. Per germline, CDR1 SQVTM and CDR2 ANQGSEA. The CDR3 has 11 amino acids. The CDR3 region has the DNA TGCAGCGGAGTGGGGGCGAACATTCAGTACTTC. Its translation: CSGVGANIQYF.